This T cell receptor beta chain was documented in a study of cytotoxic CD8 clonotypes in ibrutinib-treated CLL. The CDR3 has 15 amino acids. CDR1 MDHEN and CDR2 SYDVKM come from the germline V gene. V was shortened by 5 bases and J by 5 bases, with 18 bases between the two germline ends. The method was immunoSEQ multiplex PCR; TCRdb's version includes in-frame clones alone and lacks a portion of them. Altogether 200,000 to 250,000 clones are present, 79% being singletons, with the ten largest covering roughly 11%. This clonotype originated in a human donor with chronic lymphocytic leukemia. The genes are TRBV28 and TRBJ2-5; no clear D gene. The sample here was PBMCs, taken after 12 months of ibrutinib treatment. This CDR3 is CASSPDPGLAETQYF. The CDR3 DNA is TGTGCCAGCAGTCCAGATCCGGGCCTCGCGGAGACCCAGTACTTC.